This TCR beta chain was recorded in a study of CD8 T cells in ankylosing spondylitis. Study-wide points: Reactive arthritis synovial fluid and blood previously showed some of these motif variants. Characteristic of ankylosing spondylitis blood, it appeared, was a TCR beta motif comprising about eight highly homologous variants. Significantly higher representation of disease-linked clones was reported for matched ankylosing spondylitis synovial fluid. In peripheral blood, disease-linked CD8+ clones occurred at relatively low frequencies.

Between the trimmed V and J ends, which lost 0 bases and 2 bases, there was a span of 10 bases. Germline V gene data show CDR1 as LGHDT and CDR2 as YNNKEL (reference sequence). The CDR3 runs to 15 residues. Comment on this clonotype: The antigen remains undetermined.

Generation of TCR beta libraries employed quantitative 5'-RACE incorporating molecular barcodes. Via MiXCR, TCRdb re-called the 5' RACE reads, giving one row per CDR3 protein. The sample comprises under 850,000 distinct CDR3 sequences, over 15% of which are singletons, and 15% to 20% rests with the top ten. Sequenced input: blood, either unsorted or a sorted T cell fraction (not recorded which). This TCR came from a male donor with ankylosing spondylitis. J is TRBJ1-2 and V is TRBV3-1; the D is unclear. The CDR3 nucleotides are TGTGCCAGCAGCCAAGAGAACGTACGAAACTATGGCTACACCTTC. Its protein is CASSQENVRNYGYTF. The full variable domain, rest sourced from reference TRBV3-1 and TRBJ1-2, is DTAVSQTPKYLVTQMGNDKSIKCEQNLGHDTMYWYKQDSKKFLKIMFSYNNKELIINETVPNRFSPKSPDKAHLNLHINSLELGDSAVYFCASSQENVRNYGYTFGSGTRLTVV.